These 16 T cell receptor beta chains originate from one sample sequenced in a study of CD8 T cells in Susac syndrome. RNA amounts of about 0.5 to 1 ug underwent reverse transcription with random hexamers. TCRdb reprocessed the immunoSEQ multiplex PCR reads via MiXCR and lists one record per CDR3 protein. The sample lists under 150,000 distinct CDR3 sequences; over 75% were seen once. The source material was CD8+ T cells from PBMCs. The receptors derive from a human donor with multiple sclerosis.

The genes are TRBV14 and TRBJ2-3, with a possible D match to TRBD2 (6 bases). Trimming took off 4 bases at V and 2 bases at J, with 13 bases between the two ends. Germline V gene data show CDR1 as SGHDN and CDR2 as FVKESK. This CDR3 has 15 amino acids. CDR3 in amino acids: CASSRGVGLTDTQYF. CDR3 bases: TGTGCCAGCAGCCGGGGGGTGGGCCTCACAGATACGCAGTATTTT.

The chain recombines TRBV7-2 with TRBJ2-2; 9 nucleotides agree with TRBD1. V dropped 4 bases and J dropped 0; count of bases not matched to a gene: 21. Per the germline V gene, CDR1 is SGHTA and CDR2 is FQGNSA. This CDR3 is built from 22 residues. The CDR3: CASSSTLGLGAGTGPNTGELFF. The CDR3 DNA is TGTGCCAGCAGCTCTACGCTGGGGCTAGGGGCCGGGACAGGGCCGAACACCGGGGAGCTGTTTTTT.

The gene calls are TRBV3-1 and TRBJ1-4; D is uncertain. The ends were cut back, 4 bases at V and 5 bases at J, with 17 bases in the middle. CDR3 length: 16 amino acids. Germline V CDR1 and CDR2: LGHDT, YNNKEL (reference sequence). The CDR3 nucleotides are TGTGCCAGCAGCCCCACCGATCTCGGGGAAAATGAAAAACTGTTTTTT. Protein sequence: CASSPTDLGENEKLFF.

This chain connects TRBV4-1 to TRBJ2-7, with D hard to call. Germline V CDR1 and CDR2: MGHRA, YSYEKL. There are 18 residues in the CDR3. V shed 0 bases and J shed 1 base, with 19 bases lying between them. In DNA, the CDR3 is TGCGCCAGCAGCCAAGATCCAATTTTATGGCTGCGGTCCTACGAGCAGTACTTC. Its protein is CASSQDPILWLRSYEQYF.

The chain links TRBV12-3 or TRBV12-4 to TRBJ1-2; 7 nucleotides line up with TRBD1. CDR3 length equals 16 residues. Trimming took 3 bases from V and 6 from J; bases not matched to a gene: 13. CDR3 protein: CASSFGLGGQRDGYTF. CDR3 sequence (DNA): TGTGCCAGCAGTTTCGGATTAGGGGGACAGAGGGATGGCTACACCTTC.

V usage is TRBV19 and J usage is TRBJ1-1; D is uncertain. Trimming removed 3 bases at V and 0 bases at J, with 8 bases between. This CDR3 has 14 amino acids. The V gene's germline CDR1 is LNHDA and CDR2 SQIVND (reference sequence). The CDR3 loop reads CASSIGIMNTEAFF. The CDR3 coding sequence is TGTGCCAGTAGTATTGGCATCATGAACACTGAAGCTTTCTTT.

This chain uses TRBV5-6 with TRBJ2-7; D uncertain. From germline, CDR1 is SGHDT and CDR2 YYEEEE. V was pared by 2 bases and J by 5 bases, with 14 bases between. The CDR3 is made up of 14 amino acids. The CDR3 nucleotides read TGTGCCAGCAGCTTTTCTGGTATCGCCCACGAGCAGTACTTC. Encoded protein: CASSFSGIAHEQYF.

This clonotype was seen a few times. V gene TRBV4-3 combines with J gene TRBJ1-1, with D perhaps TRBD1 (6 bases). Germline V gene data show CDR1 as LGHNA and CDR2 as YSLEER. This CDR3 is 15 amino acids long. The V end was cut by 4 bases, the J end by 4 bases, with 16 bases between. The CDR3, as DNA: TGCGCCAGCAGCCTTGGAGGAGGGGGGAGCACTGAAGCTTTCTTT. This encodes CASSLGGGGSTEAFF.

V usage is TRBV12-3 or TRBV12-4 and J usage is TRBJ2-5; D remains unclear. This CDR3 region has 13 residues. Trimming stripped 6 bases from V and 3 bases from J, with 11 bases between. CDR3 sequence (DNA): TGTGCCAGCAGAGTTTCAGAGGAAGAGACCCAGTACTTC. This gives the protein CASRVSEEETQYF.

The CDR3 coding sequence is TGTGCCAGCAGCCAAGGCGTCTTAGGCTACGAGCAGTACTTC. The encoded protein is CASSQGVLGYEQYF. This chain uses TRBV9 with TRBJ2-7; unclear D gene. Per germline, CDR1 SGDLS and CDR2 YYNGEE. The V end lost 4 bases, the J end lost 3 bases, and 14 bases lay between the germline ends. This CDR3 is 14 amino acids long. The full variable domain, its missing parts supplied by reference TRBV9 and TRBJ2-7, is DSGVTQTPKHLITATGQRVTLRCSPRSGDLSVYWYQQSLDQGLQFLIQYYNGEERAKGNILERFSAQQFPDLHSELNLSSLELGDSALYFCASSQGVLGYEQYFGPGTRLTVT.

This chain connects TRBV27 to TRBJ2-1; 9 bases line up with TRBD2. The CDR3 has 15 amino acids. The germline gives CDR1 MNHEY, CDR2 SMNVEV (reference sequence). V lost 5 bases, J lost 6 bases, and 8 bases stayed unmatched. CDR3 in amino acids: CASSVAGEGSNEQFF. The CDR3 DNA reads TGTGCCAGCAGTGTAGCGGGAGAGGGGTCCAATGAGCAGTTCTTC.

The chain combines TRBV20-1 with TRBJ2-5; TRBD2 agrees at 8 bases. The CDR3 runs to 14 residues. Germline V gives CDR1 DFQATT, CDR2 SNEGSKA (reference sequence). The CDR3 coding sequence is TGCAGCGTTATCCCCGGGAGGGGCCAAGAGACCCAGTACTTC. Translating it yields CSVIPGRGQETQYF.

The chain has TRBV6-6 and TRBJ2-7, with 9 bases fitting TRBD1. The CDR3 sequence is 16 residues long. V shed 6 bases and J 2 bases; nucleotides not matched to a gene: 11. Germline V CDR1 and CDR2: MNHNY, SVGAGI (reference sequence). In nucleotides, the CDR3 is TGTGCCAGCAGCTGGCCTCCGGGACAGGGTACCTACGAGCAGTACGTC. Translated: CASSWPPGQGTYEQYV.

The CDR3: CASSFLVTGGEQFF. CDR3 DNA sequence: TGTGCCAGCAGTTTCCTTGTTACCGGCGGTGAGCAGTTCTTC. The V gene is TRBV28, the J gene TRBJ2-1; the D is unclear. The CDR3 extends over 14 amino acids. V lost 3 bases and J lost 9, with 15 bases in between. Germline CDR1 reads MDHEN; CDR2 reads SYDVKM.

The chain carries TRBV27 and TRBJ1-1; 7 nucleotides align to TRBD1. The CDR3 totals 16 residues. V dropped 0 bases and J dropped 8; count of bases not matched to a gene: 12. Germline V gene data show CDR1 as MNHEY and CDR2 as SMNVEV (reference sequence). This CDR3 reads CASSLSITGAGGEAFF. CDR3 coding DNA: TGTGCCAGCAGTTTATCGATTACAGGGGCCGGAGGGGAAGCTTTCTTT.

Ten or more counts support this clonotype. V and J are TRBV11-1 and TRBJ2-1, with 8 positions matching TRBD1. V shed 9 bases, J shed 7 bases, and the junction held 11 bases outside the gene matches. Germline CDR1 is SGHAT and CDR2 is FQDESV (reference sequence). There are 14 residues in the CDR3. The chain's CDR3 is CASARTGNLNEQFF. Here the CDR3 DNA reads TGTGCCAGTGCCAGGACAGGGAATTTGAATGAGCAGTTCTTC.